This TCR beta chain was identified in a study of blood T cells in healthy people across ages. A remark on this clonotype: The antigen remains undetermined.

The CDR3 is 15 amino acids. Germline V gene lookup returns CDR1 LGHNA and CDR2 YNFKEQ. Individuals who donated were healthy Caucasians from Russia aged roughly 6 to 95. Study-level findings and limits: Older individuals had lower TCR beta diversity per million T cells (the decline was roughly linear). Long-lived donors carried more naive CD4+ cells and greater diversity than aged donors.

Combining a sample-barcoded 5' primer with a J-beta primer mix, a second PCR ran for roughly 7 to 12 cycles. Each TCR beta cDNA got a 12-nucleotide random molecular identifier. TCRdb analysed the 5' RACE reads with MiXCR anew, one entry per CDR3 protein. This table has hundreds of thousands of distinct CDR3 sequences, roughly 56% appearing once. Sequencing was performed on blood. The source of this sequence is a man aged 35 to 55 in good health. V is TRBV4-2 and J is TRBJ2-5; D gene unclear. The J call may be in error: the DNA end matches TRBJ2-7 better. For the CDR3, the DNA is TGTGCCAGCAGCCAAGATCCGGAGCCATCCTACGAGCAGTACTTC. Amino acids: CASSQDPEPSYEQYF.